These 20 T cell receptor beta chains were all obtained from the same sample, sequenced in a study of T-cell memory formation after mild COVID-19. TCRdb reprocessed the 5' RACE reads via MiXCR and lists one record per CDR3 protein. The sample yields around 400,000 distinct CDR3 sequences, roughly 26% seen once. Sequencing was done on a sample of PBMCs or a T cell subset sorted from them (not recorded which). Receptor source: an adult woman who had mild COVID-19 (a few samples of this study predate the infection). Cell type and time point are not known.

This clonotype was observed a few times. V and J are TRBV6-6 and TRBJ2-5, with D possibly being TRBD2 (6 bases). CDR3 length: 13 residues. V lost 6 bases to trimming and J lost 5 bases, with 13 bases between them. Germline V gives CDR1 MNHNY, CDR2 SVGAGI (reference sequence). CDR3 nucleotide sequence: TGTGCCAGCAGGGACGCAGGGAGGGAGACCCAGTACTTC. Its protein is CASRDAGRETQYF.

This clonotype was seen a handful of times. V usage is TRBV30 and J usage is TRBJ1-2; 7 bases agree with TRBD1. The length of the CDR3 is 15 residues. J lost 4 bases, V lost 2 bases, and 10 bases had no gene match. Germline CDR1 reads GTSNPN; CDR2 reads SVGIG (reference sequence). CDR3 in DNA: TGTGCCTGGAGTCCTCCGTGGGCAGGGGGCTATGGCTACACCTTC. As protein: CAWSPPWAGGYGYTF.

In its sample, this clonotype was seen a few times. The chain links TRBV6-6 to TRBJ1-6; D may be TRBD1 (5 bases). Germline values: CDR1 MNHNY, CDR2 SVGAGI (reference sequence). Between the trimmed V and J ends, which lost 6 bases and 6 bases, there was a span of 9 bases. This CDR3 region has 13 residues. In nucleotides, the CDR3 is TGTGCCAGCAGGGGACGGTTTAATTCACCCCTCCACTTT. This encodes CASRGRFNSPLHF.

The genes are TRBV7-2 and TRBJ1-1, with 9 bases that match TRBD1. Germline CDR1 reads SGHTA; CDR2 reads FQGNSA. Losses at the gene ends were 4 bases for V and 7 bases for J; bases not matched to a gene: 7. This CDR3 comprises 14 residues. The CDR3 loop reads CASSSSGTGNEAFF. CDR3 in DNA: TGTGCCAGCAGCTCGTCCGGGACAGGGAATGAAGCTTTCTTT.

A few counts support this clonotype. The chain links TRBV12-3 or TRBV12-4 to TRBJ2-2; 12 bases map to TRBD1. V lost 6 bases to trimming and J lost 7 bases; unmatched junction nucleotides: 6. The CDR3 is 15 amino acids. The CDR3 DNA follows: TGTGCCAGCAGCTCCGGGACAGGGGGCGGCGGGGAGCTGTTTTTT. It is translated as CASSSGTGGGGELFF.

This clonotype was observed a handful of times. V and J are TRBV7-9 and TRBJ2-1; 8 positions agree with TRBD2. With V trimmed by 4 bases and J by 7 bases, 24 bases remained unmatched. Germline assignment: CDR1 SEHNR and CDR2 FQNEAQ (reference sequence). The CDR3 spans 20 residues. This CDR3 is CASSSAGPPLALAGPNEQFF. DNA of the CDR3: TGTGCCAGCAGCTCCGCCGGGCCCCCATTGGCTCTAGCGGGCCCAAATGAGCAGTTCTTC.

This clonotype showed up just a few times. V gene TRBV12-3 or TRBV12-4 combines with J gene TRBJ2-5; 7 nucleotides line up with TRBD1. This CDR3 has 14 amino acids. Trimming removed 7 bases from V and 5 bases from J; junction bases left unmatched: 10. The CDR3 reads CASTQGTVGETQYF. The CDR3 DNA follows: TGTGCCAGCACCCAGGGGACAGTGGGGGAGACCCAGTACTTC.

The rearrangement uses TRBV20-1 and TRBJ2-1; TRBD1 matches at 9 bases. In germline, CDR1 is DFQATT, CDR2 SNEGSKA (reference sequence). The trim removed 3 bases at V and 8 bases at J, leaving 2 bases unmatched. This CDR3 spans 12 amino acids. The CDR3 is CSARDRGDEQFF. The CDR3 DNA reads TGCAGTGCTAGGGACAGGGGAGATGAGCAGTTCTTC.

This clonotype was observed a handful of times. This chain uses TRBV3-1 with TRBJ1-2; D might be TRBD1 (5 bases). This CDR3 region has 15 residues. V lost 0 bases and J 3 bases, leaving 11 bases between the germline ends. Germline CDR1 reads LGHDT; CDR2 reads YNNKEL (reference sequence). The CDR3 is CASSQEGREHYGYTF. In DNA form, the CDR3 reads TGTGCCAGCAGCCAAGAAGGCAGGGAGCACTATGGCTACACCTTC.

The gene calls are TRBV3-1 and TRBJ1-2; 11 nucleotides agree with TRBD1. The germline V gene has CDR1 LGHDT and CDR2 YNNKEL (reference sequence). Trimming took 3 bases from V and 6 from J; bases not matched to a gene: 6. CDR3 length equals 15 residues. The chain's CDR3 is CASSHAADRGHGYTF. CDR3 nucleotides: TGTGCCAGCAGCCACGCAGCGGACAGGGGGCATGGCTACACCTTC.

This chain joins TRBV4-2 and TRBJ2-5, with D unclear. The V gene lost 0 bases and the J gene lost 0 bases, with 5 bases spanning the gap. This CDR3 region has 14 residues. Looked up from germline, CDR1 is LGHNA and CDR2 is YNFKEQ. The chain's CDR3 is CASSQDYYQETQYF. DNA for the CDR3: TGTGCCAGCAGCCAAGACTACTACCAAGAGACCCAGTACTTC.

This clonotype was counted a few times. The chain uses TRBV29-1 and TRBJ2-5; weak D call: TRBD1 (5 bases). CDR1 SQVTM and CDR2 ANQGSEA come from the germline V gene. The CDR3 covers 14 residues. The V end was cut by 0 bases, the J end by 4 bases, with 12 bases between. CDR3 residues: CSVEEGPGLETQYF. The CDR3 DNA follows: TGCAGCGTTGAAGAAGGGCCAGGGCTAGAGACCCAGTACTTC.

This clonotype was recorded a few times. Here the CDR3 DNA reads TGTGCCACCAGTGATGGACAGGGGCCTAGCACAGATACGCAGTATTTT. It yields the protein CATSDGQGPSTDTQYF. This chain connects TRBV24-1 to TRBJ2-3; the match to TRBD1 covers 9 bases. Trimming removed 3 bases from V and 0 bases from J; junction bases left unmatched: 3. CDR3 size: 16 residues. Looked up from germline, CDR1 is KGHDR and CDR2 is SFDVKD.

The rearrangement joins TRBV5-1 to TRBJ2-3, with 12 bases identical to TRBD2. V gave up 3 bases and J gave up 3 bases; unmatched junction bases: 8. Germline CDR1 and CDR2: SGHRS and YFSETQ. There are 17 residues in the CDR3. The CDR3 loop is CASSSSSGGARTDTQYF. The DNA of the CDR3 is TGCGCCAGCAGCTCCTCTAGCGGGGGGGCGAGGACAGATACGCAGTATTTT.

The V and J genes are TRBV12-3 or TRBV12-4 and TRBJ2-5, with D possibly matching TRBD2 (6 bases). There are 13 residues in the CDR3. The ends were cut back, 6 bases at V and 5 bases at J, with 13 bases in the middle. Here the CDR3 DNA reads TGTGCCAGCAGCCCTGAGGGGAGGGAGACCCAGTACTTC. Translating it yields CASSPEGRETQYF.

The chain links TRBV7-6 to TRBJ2-3, with D tentatively TRBD2 (5 bases). V lost 4 bases and J lost 6, with 14 bases in between. The CDR3 has 14 amino acids. Germline V gives CDR1 SGHVS, CDR2 FNYEAQ. DNA for the CDR3: TGTGCCAGCAGCTACTACGCCGCGGGCGATACGCAGTATTTT. Amino acids: CASSYYAAGDTQYF. Full variable domain (outside the CDR3, taken from reference TRBV7-6 and TRBJ2-3): GAGVSQSPRYKVTKRGQDVALRCDPISGHVSLYWYRQALGQGPEFLTYFNYEAQQDKSGLPNDRFSAERPEGSISTLTIQRTEQRDSAMYRCASSYYAAGDTQYFGPGTRLTVL.

The rearrangement links TRBV6-2 or TRBV6-3 to TRBJ1-5; D gene unclear. The V gene's germline CDR1 is MNHEY and CDR2 SVGEGT. Trimming cost V 1 base and J 5 bases, with 9 bases left between them. The CDR3 has 14 amino acids. The DNA of the CDR3 is TGTGCCAGCAGTTACTACAGCGAAGATCAGCCCCAGCATTTT. As protein: CASSYYSEDQPQHF.

This clonotype appeared a few times. The chain links TRBV21-1 to TRBJ2-7; the table's TRBD1 call for D was not verified on the DNA. TRBV21-1 is flagged as a pseudogene. CDR3 size: 14 residues. CDR3 nucleotide sequence: TGTGCCAGCTTTATAGGACAGGGAGCTTACGAGCAGTACTTC. Translating it yields CASFIGQGAYEQYF.

This chain connects TRBV12-3 or TRBV12-4 to TRBJ2-7, with D unclear. The length of the CDR3 is 12 residues. V was trimmed by 3 bases and J by 2 bases, leaving 5 bases between them. The CDR3 sequence: CASSFVPYEQYF. For the CDR3, the DNA is TGTGCCAGCAGTTTTGTGCCCTACGAGCAGTACTTC.

The sample holds a few counts of this clonotype. The chain has TRBV7-2 and TRBJ2-1; D possibly corresponds to TRBD2 (6 bases). Germline V gives CDR1 SGHTA, CDR2 FQGNSA. This CDR3 comprises 12 residues. V was shortened by 5 bases and J by 7 bases, with 9 bases between the two germline ends. The CDR3 reads CASSQTSNEQFF. The CDR3 region has the DNA TGTGCCAGCAGCCAGACTAGTAATGAGCAGTTCTTC.